A single sample gave rise to the 7 T cell receptor beta chains below, sequenced in a study of blood T cells in healthy people across ages. Combining a sample-barcoded 5' primer with a J-beta primer mix, a second PCR ran for roughly 7 to 11 cycles. Each CDR3 protein gets one entry after TCRdb re-called the 5' RACE reads with MiXCR. The profile shows almost 800,000 distinct CDR3 sequences, roughly 60% of them singletons. The sample comprised blood. All receptors derive from a young man in good health.

The chain employs TRBV29-1 and TRBJ2-5; 10 bases match TRBD2. This CDR3 contains 19 residues. V lost 1 base to trimming and J lost 11 bases; unmatched junction nucleotides: 25. The germline gives CDR1 SQVTM, CDR2 ANQGSEA. The CDR3 here is CSVEASQERGGLWGNEQYF. The CDR3 DNA follows: TGCAGCGTTGAAGCCTCCCAGGAGCGGGGGGGCCTTTGGGGGAATGAGCAGTACTTC.

This chain links TRBV2 with TRBJ1-2; perhaps TRBD1 as D (5 bases). V was trimmed by 5 bases and J by 7 bases, leaving 17 bases between them. CDR1 and CDR2 from the germline V gene are SNHLY and FYNNEI. CDR3 size: 14 residues. The CDR3, as DNA: TGTGCCAGCAGTCCCCAAGTAGAGACAGTTGGCTACACCTTC. Translating gives CASSPQVETVGYTF.

This clonotype has only a few counts. The V and J genes are TRBV12-3 or TRBV12-4 and TRBJ2-4; D tentatively reads TRBD1 or TRBD2 (6 bases each). The J call may be wrong; the DNA end is better matched by TRBJ2-7. The CDR3 loop spans 11 amino acids. This CDR3 reads CASSKGGEQYF. As DNA, the CDR3 is TGTGCCAGCAGTAAGGGGGGCGAGCAGTACTTC.

The chain has TRBV20-1 and TRBJ2-5; D is undetermined. The DNA end is a closer match to TRBJ2-7, so the J assignment may be wrong. Germline V gene lookup returns CDR1 DFQATT and CDR2 SNEGSKA (reference sequence). This CDR3 spans 12 amino acids. As DNA, the CDR3 is TGCAGTGCCCTAAGAGGCGACTACGAGCAGTACTTC. It codes for CSALRGDYEQYF.

The J gene is TRBJ2-7, the V gene TRBV10-3, with D tentatively TRBD1 (6 bases). Trimming removed 3 bases at V and 2 bases at J, with 14 bases between. Germline-derived CDR1 and CDR2 are ENHRY and SYGVKD. The CDR3 has 15 amino acids. DNA of the CDR3: TGTGCCATCAGTGATCCGGACAGAACAACCTACGAGCAGTACTTC. It codes for CAISDPDRTTYEQYF.

Regarding this clonotype: A read error may produce the germline difference seen at one junction end. The gene calls are TRBV20-1 and TRBJ2-3, with 8 nucleotides matching TRBD2. CDR3 length: 12 residues. Germline CDR1 and CDR2: DFQATT and SNEGSKA (reference sequence). In DNA form, the CDR3 reads TGTAGCGCGGGAGGCGAGACAGATACGCAGTATTTT. This sequence encodes CSAGGETDTQYF.

The chain carries TRBV20-1 and TRBJ2-7; D might be TRBD1 (6 bases). V was pared by 2 bases and J by 4 bases, with 12 bases between. The CDR3 has 13 residues. Looked up from germline, CDR1 is DFQATT and CDR2 is SNEGSKA (reference sequence). The CDR3 reads CSARSQGGYEQYF. The CDR3 nucleotides read TGCAGTGCTAGATCACAGGGTGGGTACGAGCAGTACTTC.